Below are 5 T cell receptor beta chains sequenced from a single sample in a study of control samples from healthy donors and cancer patients. Libraries were prepared by immunoSEQ multiplex PCR; TCRdb keeps only in-frame clonotypes and omits some of them. This table has under 95,000 clones, 91% appearing once. The specimen was blood. These receptors originate from a young woman in good health.

This chain connects TRBV12-5 to TRBJ2-2; D perhaps matches TRBD2 (5 bases). The V gene's germline CDR1 is LGHNT and CDR2 FRNRAP. The ends were cut back, 5 bases at V and 1 base at J, with 11 bases in the middle. This CDR3 contains 15 residues. CDR3 sequence reads: CASGPPGLNTGELFF. Here the CDR3 DNA reads TGTGCTAGTGGTCCGCCGGGATTGAACACCGGGGAGCTGTTTTTT.

The sample holds one count of this clone. The chain combines TRBV28 with TRBJ1-6, with 9 nucleotides matching TRBD1. The CDR3 contains 15 residues. Germline-derived CDR1 and CDR2 are MDHEN and SYDVKM. J was trimmed by 10 bases and V by 4 bases; bases with no gene match: 8. Here the CDR3 DNA reads TGTGCCAGCAGTTCGCCGGGACAGGGTTTCTCACCCCTCCACTTT. As protein: CASSSPGQGFSPLHF.

This clone has just a few counts. The rearrangement links TRBV6-6 to TRBJ2-5, with TRBD2 as a possible D gene (5 bases). This CDR3 contains 14 residues. Trimming shortened V by 2 bases and J by 4 bases, and 11 bases separated the two germline ends. Germline CDR1 and CDR2: MNHNY and SVGAGI (reference sequence). As DNA, the CDR3 is TGTGCCAGCAGTTACGGGTCAGAGGGAGAGACCCAGTACTTC. Protein sequence: CASSYGSEGETQYF.

Written as DNA, the CDR3 is TGTGCCAGTAGTATCCCCACGGGGAACACTGAAGCTTTCTTT. Its protein product is CASSIPTGNTEAFF. The chain employs TRBV19 and TRBJ1-1; D unclear. The length of the CDR3 is 14 residues. Trimming removed 3 bases at V and 1 base at J, with 9 bases between. CDR1 and CDR2 (germline): LNHDA, SQIVND (reference sequence).

The J gene is TRBJ1-1, the V gene TRBV3-1 (or the pseudogene TRBV3-2), with D unresolved. The CDR3 runs to 12 residues. Germline loops: CDR1 LGHDT, CDR2 YNNKEL (reference sequence). Deletions cut 1 base from V and 7 bases from J, with 7 bases between. The CDR3 loop is CASSQGRGEAFF. CDR3 DNA sequence: TGTGCCAGCAGCCAAGGGCGGGGTGAAGCTTTCTTT.